This T cell receptor beta chain is from a study of early stage breast cancer tumors. Profiling relied on immunoSEQ multiplex PCR, and the TCRdb table lists in-frame clones only, not all of them. The sample has 45,000 to 60,000 clones, 65% to 90% seen once. The receptor comes from a person aged 50 to 59 with breast cancer. Material: blood.

The CDR3 bases are TGTGCCAGCTCACCTTTTGGAGGGGGAGATTACGAGCAGTACTTC. Its translation: CASSPFGGGDYEQYF. The chain links TRBV18 to TRBJ2-7; either TRBD1 or TRBD2 may supply D (6 bases each). V was pared by 3 bases and J by 4 bases, with 16 bases between. The CDR3 runs 15 residues. Germline CDR1 is KGHSH and CDR2 is LQKENI.